The 30 T cell receptor beta chains below all came from one sample that was sequenced in a study of graft-versus-host responses after intestinal transplantation. The data were produced by immunoSEQ multiplex PCR, yet TCRdb's version contains in-frame clones alone and is incomplete. The profile covers just over 20,000 clones, with nearly 90% appearing a single time and 5% to 6.5% taken by the ten largest. The sequences come from PBMCs, collected around 65 days after intestinal transplantation. These TCRs come from a human patient who received an intestinal transplant, so some T cells may come from the graft donor.

The chain combines TRBV27 with TRBJ1-2, with TRBD1 as a possible D gene (5 bases). CDR3 length: 15 residues. Trimming cost V 0 bases and J 4 bases, with 12 bases left between them. From germline, CDR1 is MNHEY and CDR2 SMNVEV (reference sequence). Written as DNA, the CDR3 is TGTGCCAGCAGTTTATCCATTGCAGGGTCCTATGGCTACACCTTC. It specifies CASSLSIAGSYGYTF.

A note on this clone: At the DNA level, this CDR3 is encoded by other sequences in the same sample as well. The rearrangement links TRBV7-8 to TRBJ1-4; tentatively, D is TRBD1 (5 bases). V lost 1 base and J lost 0, with 15 bases in between. CDR3 length equals 18 residues. Germline CDR1 and CDR2: SGHVS and FQNEAQ. CDR3 in DNA: TGTGCCAGCAGCTTAGTTCTTTTAAGGGGTGCAACTAATGAAAAACTGTTTTTT. Amino acids: CASSLVLLRGATNEKLFF.

This chain links TRBV4-1 with TRBJ1-1, with D possibly TRBD1 on 6 matching bases. CDR1 and CDR2 (germline): MGHRA, YSYEKL. CDR3 length: 15 residues. V was pared by 2 bases and J by 1 base, with 11 bases between. In DNA, the CDR3 is TGCGCCAGCAGCCAAACAGGGCTCGGGAACACTGAAGCTTTCTTT. It translates to CASSQTGLGNTEAFF.

This chain links TRBV5-6 with TRBJ2-7; either TRBD1 or TRBD2 may fit D (5 bases each). This CDR3 comprises 15 residues. The germline gives CDR1 SGHDT, CDR2 YYEEEE. Between the trimmed V and J ends, which lost 4 bases and 0 bases, there was a span of 14 bases. The CDR3: CASSQWDRDSYEQYF. As DNA, the CDR3 is TGTGCCAGCAGCCAATGGGACCGCGACTCCTACGAGCAGTACTTC.

The chain is built from TRBV4-3 and TRBJ2-7; 9 bases agree with TRBD2. The V gene end was trimmed by 4 bases and the J gene end by 4 bases; junction bases not matched to a gene: 8. Germline CDR1 is LGHNA and CDR2 is YSLEER. The CDR3 has 15 residues. The CDR3 spells CASSLGLAGMYEQYF. The CDR3 nucleotides read TGCGCCAGCAGCCTAGGGCTAGCGGGGATGTACGAGCAGTACTTC.

As DNA, the CDR3 is TGCGCCAGCAGCCAAGGGGCAGGGGATACGCAGTATTTT. This translates into CASSQGAGDTQYF. The chain employs TRBV4-3 and TRBJ2-3, with D perhaps TRBD1 (5 bases). Per the germline V gene, CDR1 is LGHNA and CDR2 is YSLEER. The CDR3 totals 13 residues. Trimming took off 1 base at V and 6 bases at J, with 8 bases between the two ends.

The chain couples TRBV5-1 to TRBJ2-3; D perhaps matches TRBD2 (5 bases). The CDR3 length is 16 residues. Germline CDR1 reads SGHRS; CDR2 reads YFSETQ. Trimming pared 10 bases from V and 6 bases from J, leaving 27 bases between. Written as DNA, the CDR3 is TGCGCCCCGATGCTGGAGGTATTGGACGAGGCGGATACGCAGTATTTT. This translates into CAPMLEVLDEADTQYF.

This clone appeared a single time. This rearrangement joins TRBV5-1 to TRBJ2-5; weak D call: TRBD2 (7 bases). Germline V gives CDR1 SGHRS, CDR2 YFSETQ. Trimming left V 0 bases short and J 5 bases short, with 11 bases between. The length of the CDR3 is 14 residues. The CDR3 sequence: CASSLEGGTETQYF. CDR3 DNA sequence: TGCGCCAGCAGCTTGGAGGGGGGGACGGAGACCCAGTACTTC.

The V gene is TRBV7-2, the J gene TRBJ2-2; the match to TRBD2 covers 7 bases. The CDR3 is made up of 15 amino acids. The V gene's germline CDR1 is SGHTA and CDR2 FQGNSA. The junction had 9 bases not matched to a gene; V was cut back by 4 bases and J by 7 bases. This chain's CDR3 is CASSWQAGEHGELFF. CDR3 in DNA: TGTGCCAGCAGCTGGCAGGCGGGGGAACACGGGGAGCTGTTTTTT.

The V and J genes are TRBV11-2 and TRBJ2-7; D call uncertain. The germline V and J ends were trimmed by 5 bases and 5 bases, with 10 bases remaining between them. CDR1 and CDR2 (germline): SGHAT, FQNNGV. CDR3 size: 12 residues. In DNA form, the CDR3 reads TGTGCCAGCAGCCGAGGTCGGGACGAGCAGTACTTC. It encodes CASSRGRDEQYF.

The CDR3 DNA reads TGTGCCAGCAGCCTTTATCCGGGGCCTTTTGTCACCTACGAGCAGTACTTC. Translating it yields CASSLYPGPFVTYEQYF. The V call is TRBV7-9, the J call TRBJ2-7, with D possibly called TRBD1 or TRBD2 (5 bases each). V lost 5 bases, J lost 2 bases, and 22 bases lay in between. This CDR3 has 17 amino acids. CDR1 is SEHNR, CDR2 FQNEAQ, per germline (reference sequence).

This chain connects TRBV6-6 to TRBJ2-1; D might be TRBD1 (6 bases). The CDR3 length is 15 residues. Germline CDR1 is MNHNY and CDR2 is SVGAGI (reference sequence). The V end lost 6 bases, the J end lost 4 bases, and 16 bases lay between the germline ends. CDR3 sequence reads: CASSLPGQNYNEQFF. As DNA, the CDR3 is TGTGCCAGCAGCTTACCGGGACAAAATTACAATGAGCAGTTCTTC.

The genes are TRBV23-1 and TRBJ1-6; TRBD1 might be the D (6 bases). TRBV23-1 is an ORF, and what it does is uncertain. V was trimmed by 4 bases and J by 0 bases, leaving 13 bases between them. This CDR3 is 17 amino acids long. Here the CDR3 DNA reads TGCGCCAGCAGTCGGTGGGACACGAGCTCCTATAATTCACCCCTCCACTTT. Its protein is CASSRWDTSSYNSPLHF.

The rearrangement links TRBV4-3 to TRBJ2-2, with D unclear. Germline assignment: CDR1 LGHNA and CDR2 YSLEER. V lost 0 bases and J lost 1, with 6 bases in between. This CDR3 is 15 amino acids long. Written as DNA, the CDR3 is TGCGCCAGCAGCCAAGATCAAAGGAACACCGGGGAGCTGTTTTTT. The encoded protein is CASSQDQRNTGELFF.

The chain carries TRBV27 and TRBJ2-7; D unresolved. There are 13 residues in the CDR3. Trimming took off 2 bases at V and 2 bases at J, with 7 bases between the two ends. From germline, CDR1 is MNHEY and CDR2 SMNVEV (reference sequence). The CDR3 sequence is CASSLTVPYEQYF. CDR3 DNA sequence: TGTGCCAGCAGTTTAACAGTCCCCTACGAGCAGTACTTC.

This clone was found a few times. The rearrangement links TRBV6-5 to TRBJ2-5, with a possible D match to TRBD2 (6 bases). Trimming removed 8 bases at V and 0 bases at J, with 10 bases between. Germline V gives CDR1 MNHEY, CDR2 SVGAGI. The CDR3 runs to 13 residues. DNA for the CDR3: TGTGCCAGCGGGGGGACGTACCAAGAGACCCAGTACTTC. This gives the protein CASGGTYQETQYF.

The CDR3 bases are TGTGCCTGGGCCATGGGGGGCGCATATAATTCACCCCTCCACTTT. Amino acid sequence: CAWAMGGAYNSPLHF. V usage is TRBV30 and J usage is TRBJ1-6, with D possibly being TRBD1 (6 bases). The CDR3 extends over 15 amino acids. The V and J ends lost 5 bases and 4 bases respectively, with 15 bases between them. Per the germline V gene, CDR1 is GTSNPN and CDR2 is SVGIG (reference sequence). The full variable domain, in which reference TRBV30 and TRBJ1-6 provide the parts outside the CDR3, is SQTIHQWPATLVQPVGSPLSLECTVEGTSNPNLYWYRQAAGRGLQLLFYSVGIGQISSEVPQNLSASRPQDRQFILSSKKLLLSDSGFYLCAWAMGGAYNSPLHFGNGTRLTVT.

The CDR3 is CASSLDRNTEAFF. The CDR3 region has the DNA TGTGCCAGCAGCCTCGACAGGAACACTGAAGCTTTCTTT. The chain combines TRBV7-6 with TRBJ1-1; D might be TRBD1 (5 bases). The V gene lost 5 bases and the J gene lost 1 base, with 8 bases spanning the gap. The CDR3 has 13 residues. From germline, CDR1 is SGHVS and CDR2 FNYEAQ.

This clone was recorded once. The chain recombines TRBV29-1 with TRBJ1-2, with D uncertain. The CDR3 totals 15 residues. Trimming removed 1 base from V and 4 bases from J, with 16 bases in between. In germline, CDR1 is SQVTM, CDR2 ANQGSEA. CDR3 protein: CSVEGYGDSLYGYTF. In DNA form, the CDR3 reads TGCAGCGTTGAAGGCTACGGGGATTCTCTCTATGGCTACACCTTC.

In nucleotides, the CDR3 is TGTGCCAGCTCGTCCATCCAGGCATCTCCTGGGGAGCTGTTTTTT. Residues: CASSSIQASPGELFF. The chain carries TRBV27 and TRBJ2-2; no firm D call. The CDR3 has 15 residues. The V end lost 8 bases, the J end lost 8 bases, and 21 bases lay between the germline ends. Germline V gene data show CDR1 as MNHEY and CDR2 as SMNVEV (reference sequence).

This chain connects TRBV13 to TRBJ2-1; 14 bases are a match to TRBD2. The trim removed 5 bases at V and 3 bases at J, leaving 6 bases unmatched. CDR3 length equals 17 residues. Germline-derived CDR1 and CDR2 are PRHDT and FYEKMQ (reference sequence). The CDR3 here is CASSGLAGGSLYNEQFF. The CDR3 DNA follows: TGTGCCAGCAGCGGACTAGCGGGGGGTTCCCTCTACAATGAGCAGTTCTTC.

The gene calls are TRBV19 and TRBJ2-5, with 13 bases that match TRBD2. The ends lost 4 bases at V and 1 base at J; junction bases unmatched: 21. CDR3 length: 22 amino acids. Germline CDR1 and CDR2: LNHDA and SQIVND (reference sequence). CDR3 coding DNA: TGTGCCAGTAGTACCATAGGGACCGGGACTAGCGGGGCCCCGGGGGTCCAAGAGACCCAGTACTTC. Translating it yields CASSTIGTGTSGAPGVQETQYF. The whole variable domain, remainder taken from reference TRBV19 and TRBJ2-5, is DGGITQSPKYLFRKEGQNVTLSCEQNLNHDAMYWYRQDPGQGLRLIYYSQIVNDFQKGDIAEGYSVSREKKESFPLTVTSAQKNPTAFYLCASSTIGTGTSGAPGVQETQYFGPGTRLLVL.

V usage is TRBV9 and J usage is TRBJ2-1; TRBD2 matches at 12 bases. This CDR3 has 15 amino acids. Germline loops: CDR1 SGDLS, CDR2 YYNGEE. With V trimmed by 4 bases and J by 6 bases, 5 bases remained unmatched. Written as DNA, the CDR3 is TGTGCCAGCAGCCTTCGACTAGCGGGGGCCAATGAGCAGTTCTTC. Translated, it gives CASSLRLAGANEQFF.

This clone is a singleton in its sample. The chain couples TRBV29-1 to TRBJ2-1, with 13 bases identical to TRBD2. This CDR3 has 15 residues. Germline CDR1 reads SQVTM; CDR2 reads ANQGSEA. Losses at the gene ends were 5 bases for V and 4 bases for J; bases not matched to a gene: 5. The CDR3 bases are TGCAGCGTTCTACCGACTAGCGGGGGGTACAATGAGCAGTTCTTC. Translated: CSVLPTSGGYNEQFF.

This clone came up a few times. The chain links TRBV5-6 to TRBJ2-4, with TRBD1 matching 8 bases. V was pared by 0 bases and J by 6 bases, with 5 bases of the junction left unmatched. This CDR3 has 15 residues. Germline assignment: CDR1 SGHDT and CDR2 YYEEEE. CDR3 DNA sequence: TGTGCCAGCAGCTTGGGGGCAGGGGGCGGAAACATTCAGTACTTC. It codes for CASSLGAGGGNIQYF.

The chain's CDR3 is CRSGTGGMSDYGYTF. The CDR3 DNA is TGCAGGTCCGGGACAGGGGGCATGTCGGACTATGGCTACACCTTC. This chain links TRBV29-1 with TRBJ1-2, with 12 bases that match TRBD1. This CDR3 is 15 amino acids long. CDR1 and CDR2 from the germline V gene are SQVTM and ANQGSEA.

The J gene is TRBJ1-2, the V gene TRBV30; D call uncertain. Between the trimmed V and J ends, which lost 0 bases and 7 bases, there was a span of 9 bases. The germline V gene has CDR1 GTSNPN and CDR2 SVGIG (reference sequence). This CDR3 is built from 12 residues. Written as DNA, the CDR3 is TGTGCCTGGAGTGTACGGGTGACTGGCTACACCTTC. It translates to CAWSVRVTGYTF.

This clone has only one observation. The gene calls are TRBV14 and TRBJ1-2; D possibly corresponds to TRBD1 (5 bases). The germline CDR1 and CDR2 sequences are SGHDN and FVKESK. V lost 3 bases and J 4 bases, leaving 15 bases between the germline ends. The CDR3 covers 15 residues. CDR3 in DNA: TGTGCCAGCAGCCAGGGACGGAGCCTCCCCTATGGCTACACCTTC. Residues: CASSQGRSLPYGYTF.

V and J are TRBV19 and TRBJ1-2, with D unclear. Per germline, CDR1 LNHDA and CDR2 SQIVND (reference sequence). This CDR3 contains 15 residues. The V end was cut by 2 bases, the J end by 2 bases, with 12 bases between. CDR3 residues: CASSIQRDRNYGYTF. CDR3 DNA sequence: TGTGCCAGTAGTATACAGAGGGATCGGAACTATGGCTACACCTTC.

The chain links TRBV11-2 to TRBJ1-1; D not resolved. CDR1 SGHAT and CDR2 FQNNGV come from the germline V gene. With 0 bases removed from V and 6 bases from J, the gap between germline ends came to 8 bases. The CDR3 has 13 amino acids. CDR3 DNA sequence: TGTGCCAGCAGCTTAGATGACCTCTCTGAAGCTTTCTTT. Translation gives CASSLDDLSEAFF. Full variable domain (rest looked up from reference TRBV11-2 and TRBJ1-1): EAGVAQSPRYKIIEKRQSVAFWCNPISGHATLYWYQQILGQGPKLLIQFQNNGVVDDSQLPKDRFSAERLKGVDSTLKIQPAKLEDSAVYLCASSLDDLSEAFFGQGTRLTVV.